The clone carrying this TCR beta chain was detected many times. Its antigen is unknown. CDR1 is SGHKS, CDR2 YYEKEE, per germline (reference sequence). CDR3 size: 15 residues. V was trimmed by 2 bases and J by 0 bases, leaving 11 bases between them. MiXCR, applied by TCRdb to the reads, yields one record per CDR3 protein. The data hold several thousand distinct CDR3 sequences, with 16% observed a single time. The data are from a study of liver allograft versus peripheral blood T cells. On the study more broadly: The authors compared T cell receptor repertoires in transplanted livers with those in the peripheral blood of recipients. Study-level results: In liver allografts, T cell receptor repertoires reportedly differed from the repertoires found in peripheral blood.

This receptor was identified in a human patient who had a liver transplant. Some T cells may be graft donor cells. The chain has TRBV5-5 and TRBJ1-1; D remains ambiguous. The CDR3 coding sequence is TGTGCCAGCAGCTTAGTTCCGCTCATGAACACTGAAGCTTTCTTT. Its translation is CASSLVPLMNTEAFF.